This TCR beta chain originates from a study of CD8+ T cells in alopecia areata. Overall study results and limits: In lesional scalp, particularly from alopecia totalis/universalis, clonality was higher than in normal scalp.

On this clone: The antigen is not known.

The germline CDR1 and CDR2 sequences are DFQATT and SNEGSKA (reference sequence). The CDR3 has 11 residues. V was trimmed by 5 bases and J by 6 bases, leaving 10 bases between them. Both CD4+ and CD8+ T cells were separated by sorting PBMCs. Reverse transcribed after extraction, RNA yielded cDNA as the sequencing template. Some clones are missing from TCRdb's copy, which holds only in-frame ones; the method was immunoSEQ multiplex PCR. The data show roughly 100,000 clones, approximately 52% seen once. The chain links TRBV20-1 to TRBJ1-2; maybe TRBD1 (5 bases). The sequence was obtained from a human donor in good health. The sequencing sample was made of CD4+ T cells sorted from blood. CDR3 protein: CSAVGGNGYTF. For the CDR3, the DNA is TGCAGTGCTGTTGGGGGGAATGGCTACACCTTC.